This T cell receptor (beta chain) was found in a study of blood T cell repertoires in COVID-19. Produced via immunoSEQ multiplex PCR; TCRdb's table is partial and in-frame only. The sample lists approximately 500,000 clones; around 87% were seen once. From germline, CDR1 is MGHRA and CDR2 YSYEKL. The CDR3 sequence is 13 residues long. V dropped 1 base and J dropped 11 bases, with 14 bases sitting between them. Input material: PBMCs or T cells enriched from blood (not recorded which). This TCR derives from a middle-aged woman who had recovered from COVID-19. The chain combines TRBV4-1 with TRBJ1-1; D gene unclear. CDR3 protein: CASSQVAWRYAFF. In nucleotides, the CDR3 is TGCGCCAGCAGCCAAGTGGCTTGGAGGTATGCTTTCTTT.